This is a list of T cell receptor beta chains from one sample in a study of T-cell reconstitution after alpha-beta-depleted transplantation in children. MiXCR, run by TCRdb on the PCR reads, gives a single entry per CDR3 protein. Seen here are around 800,000 distinct CDR3 sequences, roughly 15% observed once, and the top ten hold under 6%. The specimen comprised PBMCs, mostly from graft donor cells, sampled 360 days after TCRalphabeta/CD19-depleted stem cell transplant. Receptors were obtained from a male patient younger than 18 who had a stem cell transplant for acute lymphoblastic leukemia, so the T cells may come from the graft donor. Each CDR3 is given without its conserved first and last residue. D genes are given only for firm matches.

-,TRBV4-2,TRBJ2-7,ASSQDVTYEQY
-,TRBV12-3/TRBV12-4,TRBJ1-3,ASSSEGLGGNTIY
TRBD2,TRBV20-1,TRBJ2-3,SASVTSGSMDTQY
TRBD2,TRBV4-1,TRBJ2-7,ASSPLAGVEPSYEQY
-,TRBV5-6,TRBJ2-3,ASSLGHGNLGDTQY
-,TRBV5-4,TRBJ2-7,ASSPTSGFSYEQY
-,TRBV7-9,TRBJ2-2,ASSPAGSSTGELF
-,TRBV20-1,TRBJ1-2,SARPDRHNGYT
-,TRBV5-6,TRBJ2-3,ASSFWVSFTDTQY
-,TRBV5-1,TRBJ2-7,ASSLDVVTPVEQY
TRBD2,TRBV7-6,TRBJ2-1,ASSPDGLAGVRNEQF
-,TRBV24-1,TRBJ2-3,ATSDPTSGVGADTQY
TRBD1,TRBV4-1,TRBJ2-5,ASSQGAGTGSETQY
-,TRBV7-9,TRBJ2-5,ASSFPPTQY
-,TRBV7-9,TRBJ2-6,ASTLRRAGANVLT
TRBD1,TRBV7-3,TRBJ2-1,ASRKGFGQGAHEQF
-,TRBV29-1,TRBJ2-2,SVASRTGELF
-,TRBV12-3/TRBV12-4,TRBJ2-1,ASTQRRRSYNEQF
-,TRBV10-3,TRBJ2-7,ATGSSDSSYEQY
-,TRBV7-9,TRBJ2-5,ASSLIGNQETQY
TRBD2,TRBV4-1,TRBJ2-7,ASSQSGAISYEQY
-,TRBV6-1,TRBJ1-1,ASRNVWNTEAF
-,TRBV5-1,TRBJ2-7,ASSVQGQYEQY
TRBD1,TRBV10-3,TRBJ1-1,AISAGPRIGDSNTEAF
TRBD1,TRBV12-3/TRBV12-4,TRBJ1-3,ASSTTGEATGNTIY
-,TRBV4-2,TRBJ2-7,ASSQDVGAYEQY
TRBD2,TRBV5-1,TRBJ2-1,ASSLWASGRGNEQF
TRBD1,TRBV4-1,TRBJ2-7,ASSHHDRASYEQY
-,TRBV9,TRBJ2-1,ASSVGLEVHNEQF